This TCR beta chain appears in the sequencing data of a study of high-grade serous ovarian cancer treatment subgroups. The method was immunoSEQ multiplex PCR; TCRdb's version includes in-frame clones alone and lacks a portion of them. The profile shows about 30,000 clones, under 90% of them singletons. The tumor samples were collected prior to definitive surgery or chemotherapy. The sample taken for sequencing was tumor tissue. The sequence was obtained from a human donor with high-grade serous ovarian cancer.

CDR3: CASSLAPRQGSSYEQYF. CDR3 nucleotides: TGTGCCAGCAGCTTAGCGCCGAGACAGGGGAGCTCCTACGAGCAGTACTTC. The V call is TRBV7-3, the J call TRBJ2-7, with 8 bases fitting TRBD1. Trimming took 2 bases from V and 0 from J; bases not matched to a gene: 9. Germline CDR1 reads SGHTA; CDR2 reads FQGTGA. CDR3 length: 17 residues.